This TCR beta chain was identified during a study of human T cells and chemical hapten exposure. Whole-study results and caveats: Versus controls, expanded TCRs had significantly more large CDR3 similarity clusters.

The sample's time point: pre-sensitization, week 0. Treatment reported: therapeutic diphenylcyclopropenone sensitization with weekly scalp DPC. Blood sampling occurred before each patch-test application. TCRdb called the RACE reads again in MiXCR, with one record for every CDR3 protein. The top ten hold 2% to 2.5% of the sample, which has more than 250,000 distinct CDR3 sequences, about 9% seen once. Trimming stripped 4 bases from V and 5 bases from J, with 17 bases between. This CDR3 has 15 amino acids. Per germline, CDR1 SGHAT and CDR2 FQNNGV. This clonotype came up many times. As yet, its antigen is unknown.

The rearrangement links TRBV11-2 to TRBJ2-5, with a tentative D call TRBD2 (5 bases). This TCR came from a woman in her forties with alopecia areata. Some clones in this sample may be carry-over from other donors' samples. Source: whole blood, taken in connection with sensitization to the hapten diphenylcyclopropenone (DPC). This CDR3 is CASSSLTGVGETQYF. Written as DNA, the CDR3 is TGTGCCAGCAGCTCACTGACCGGGGTAGGGGAGACCCAGTACTTC.